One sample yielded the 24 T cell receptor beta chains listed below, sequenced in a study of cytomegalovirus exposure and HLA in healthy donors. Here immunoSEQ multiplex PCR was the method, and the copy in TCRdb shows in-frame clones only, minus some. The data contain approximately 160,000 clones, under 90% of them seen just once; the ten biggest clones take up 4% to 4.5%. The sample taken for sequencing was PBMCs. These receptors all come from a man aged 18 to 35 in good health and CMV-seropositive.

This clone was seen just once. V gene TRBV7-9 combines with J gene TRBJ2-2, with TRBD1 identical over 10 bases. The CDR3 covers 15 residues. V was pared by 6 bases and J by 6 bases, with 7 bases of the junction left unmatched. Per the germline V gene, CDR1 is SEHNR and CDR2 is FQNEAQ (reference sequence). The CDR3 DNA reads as TGTGCCAGCAGATCGGGACAGGGGACCCCCGGGGAGCTGTTTTTT. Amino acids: CASRSGQGTPGELFF.

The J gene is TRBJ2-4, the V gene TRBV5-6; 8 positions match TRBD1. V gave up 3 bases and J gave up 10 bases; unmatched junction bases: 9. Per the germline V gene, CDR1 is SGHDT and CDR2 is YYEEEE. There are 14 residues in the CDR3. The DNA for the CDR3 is TGTGCCAGCAGCTCCCAGGGGGCGTCCGGAATTCAGTACTTC. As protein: CASSSQGASGIQYF.

The CDR3 here is CASSIWVGLAGGSQETQYF. CDR3 coding DNA: TGTGCCAGTAGTATTTGGGTTGGACTAGCGGGAGGAAGCCAAGAGACCCAGTACTTC. The chain has TRBV19 and TRBJ2-5; 14 positions agree with TRBD2. The germline gives CDR1 LNHDA, CDR2 SQIVND (reference sequence). This CDR3 spans 19 amino acids. The V segment lost 3 bases and the J segment 1 base; nucleotides outside the gene matches: 10.

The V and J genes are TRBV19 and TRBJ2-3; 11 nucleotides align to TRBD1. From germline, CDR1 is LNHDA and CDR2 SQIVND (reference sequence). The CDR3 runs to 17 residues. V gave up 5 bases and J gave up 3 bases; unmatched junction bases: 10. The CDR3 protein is CASSAGTGGAWTDTQYF. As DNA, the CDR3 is TGTGCCAGTAGTGCGGGGACAGGGGGAGCGTGGACAGATACGCAGTATTTT.

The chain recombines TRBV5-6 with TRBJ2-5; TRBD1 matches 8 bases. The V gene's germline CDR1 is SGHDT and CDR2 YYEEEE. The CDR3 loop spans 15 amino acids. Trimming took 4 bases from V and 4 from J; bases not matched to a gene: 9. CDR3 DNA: TGTGCCAGCAGCGCGGACAGGGCGGTTGGAGAGACCCAGTACTTC. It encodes CASSADRAVGETQYF. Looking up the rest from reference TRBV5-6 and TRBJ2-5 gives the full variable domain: DAGVTQSPTHLIKTRGQQVTLRCSPKSGHDTVSWYQQALGQGPQFIFQYYEEEERQRGNFPDRFSGHQFPNYSSELNVNALLLGDSALYLCASSADRAVGETQYFGPGTRLLVL.

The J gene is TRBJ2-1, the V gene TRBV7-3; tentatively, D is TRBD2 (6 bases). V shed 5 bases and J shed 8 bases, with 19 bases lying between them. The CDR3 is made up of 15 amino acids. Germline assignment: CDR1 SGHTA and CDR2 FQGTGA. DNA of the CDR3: TGTGCCAGCAGCCCATCTGGGAGTAGGAGGGATGAGCAGTTCTTC. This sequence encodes CASSPSGSRRDEQFF.

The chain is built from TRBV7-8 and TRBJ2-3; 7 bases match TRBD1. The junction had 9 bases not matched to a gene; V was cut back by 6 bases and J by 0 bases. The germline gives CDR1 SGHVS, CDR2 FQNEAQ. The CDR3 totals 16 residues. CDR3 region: CASRKTGTASTDTQYF. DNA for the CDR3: TGTGCCAGCAGGAAAACCGGGACAGCTAGCACAGATACGCAGTATTTT. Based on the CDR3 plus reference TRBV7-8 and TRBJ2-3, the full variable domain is GAGVSQSPRYKVAKRGQDVALRCDPISGHVSLFWYQQALGQGPEFLTYFQNEAQLDKSGLPSDRFFAERPEGSVSTLKIQRTQQEDSAVYLCASRKTGTASTDTQYFGPGTRLTVL.

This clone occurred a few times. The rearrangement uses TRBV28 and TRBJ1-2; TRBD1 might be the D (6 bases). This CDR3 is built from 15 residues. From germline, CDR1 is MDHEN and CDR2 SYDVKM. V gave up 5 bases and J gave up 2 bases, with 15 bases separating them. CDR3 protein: CASSGLGQQNYGYTF. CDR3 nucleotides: TGTGCCAGCAGTGGTTTGGGACAACAGAACTATGGCTACACCTTC.

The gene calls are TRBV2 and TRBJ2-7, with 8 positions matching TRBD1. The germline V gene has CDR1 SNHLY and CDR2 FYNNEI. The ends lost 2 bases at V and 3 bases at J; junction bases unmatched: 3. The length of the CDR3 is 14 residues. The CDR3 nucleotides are TGTGCCAGCAGTGAACGGGGACAGGTCTACGAGCAGTACTTC. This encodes CASSERGQVYEQYF.

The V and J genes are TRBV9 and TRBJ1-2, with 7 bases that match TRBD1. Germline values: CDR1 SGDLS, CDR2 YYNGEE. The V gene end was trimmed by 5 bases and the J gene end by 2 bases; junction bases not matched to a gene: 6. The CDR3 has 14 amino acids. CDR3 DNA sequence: TGTGCCAGCAGTGCGGGACAGTCAAACTATGGCTACACCTTC. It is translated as CASSAGQSNYGYTF.

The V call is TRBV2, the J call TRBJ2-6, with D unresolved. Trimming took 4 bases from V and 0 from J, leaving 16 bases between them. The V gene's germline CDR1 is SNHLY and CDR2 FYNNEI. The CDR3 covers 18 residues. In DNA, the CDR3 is TGTGCCAGCAGTGTGTCAACAGCCTTATTCTCTGGGGCCAACGTCCTGACTTTC. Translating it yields CASSVSTALFSGANVLTF.

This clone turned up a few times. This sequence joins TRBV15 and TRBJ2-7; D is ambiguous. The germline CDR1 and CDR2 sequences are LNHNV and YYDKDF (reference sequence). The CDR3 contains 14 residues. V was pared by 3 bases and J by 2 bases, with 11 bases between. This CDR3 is CATSSLLTTYEQYF. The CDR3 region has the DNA TGTGCCACCAGCAGTCTTTTGACAACCTACGAGCAGTACTTC.

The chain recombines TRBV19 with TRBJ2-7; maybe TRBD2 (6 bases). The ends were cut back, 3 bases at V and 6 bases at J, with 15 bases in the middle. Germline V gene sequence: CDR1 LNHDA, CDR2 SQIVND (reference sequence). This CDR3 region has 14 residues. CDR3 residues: CASSIGTPAGEQYF. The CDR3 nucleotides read TGTGCCAGTAGTATCGGGACTCCGGCAGGCGAGCAGTACTTC.

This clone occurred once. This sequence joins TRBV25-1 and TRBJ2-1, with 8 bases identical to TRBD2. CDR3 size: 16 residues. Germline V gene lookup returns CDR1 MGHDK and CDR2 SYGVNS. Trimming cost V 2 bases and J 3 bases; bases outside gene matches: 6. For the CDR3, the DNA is TGTGCCAGCAGTGAAGTCGCTAGCGGGCTCTACAATGAGCAGTTCTTC. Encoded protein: CASSEVASGLYNEQFF.

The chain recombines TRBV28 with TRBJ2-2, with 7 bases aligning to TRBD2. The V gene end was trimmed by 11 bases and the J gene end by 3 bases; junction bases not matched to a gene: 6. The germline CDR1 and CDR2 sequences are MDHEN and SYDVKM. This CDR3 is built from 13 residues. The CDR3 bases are TGTGCCCTAGGGAGGGGAGACACCGGGGAGCTGTTTTTT. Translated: CALGRGDTGELFF.

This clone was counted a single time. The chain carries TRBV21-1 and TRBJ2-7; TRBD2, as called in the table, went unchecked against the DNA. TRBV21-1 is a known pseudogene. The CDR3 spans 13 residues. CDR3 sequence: CASSNGFFRLAFV. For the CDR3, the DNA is TGTGCCAGCAGCAATGGCTTCTTTCGGCTAGCTTTTGTC.

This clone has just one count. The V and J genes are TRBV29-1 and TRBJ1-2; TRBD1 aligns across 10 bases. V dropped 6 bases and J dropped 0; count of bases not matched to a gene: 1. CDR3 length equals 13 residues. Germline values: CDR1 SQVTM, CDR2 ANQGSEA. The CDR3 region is CSVGTGANYGYTF. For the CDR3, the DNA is TGCAGCGTAGGGACAGGGGCTAACTATGGCTACACCTTC.

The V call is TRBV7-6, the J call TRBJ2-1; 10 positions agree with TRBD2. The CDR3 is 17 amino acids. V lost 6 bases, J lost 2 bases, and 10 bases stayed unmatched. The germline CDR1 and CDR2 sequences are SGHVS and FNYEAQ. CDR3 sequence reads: CASSSLLAGDPYNEQFF. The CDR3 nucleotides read TGTGCCAGCAGTAGCCTCCTAGCGGGAGATCCCTACAATGAGCAGTTCTTC.

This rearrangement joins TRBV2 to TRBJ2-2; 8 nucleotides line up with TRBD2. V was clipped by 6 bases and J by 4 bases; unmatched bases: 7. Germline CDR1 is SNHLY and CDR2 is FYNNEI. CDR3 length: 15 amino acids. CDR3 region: CASSRRGGFTGELFF. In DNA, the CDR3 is TGTGCCAGCAGCCGACGGGGGGGATTCACCGGGGAGCTGTTTTTT.

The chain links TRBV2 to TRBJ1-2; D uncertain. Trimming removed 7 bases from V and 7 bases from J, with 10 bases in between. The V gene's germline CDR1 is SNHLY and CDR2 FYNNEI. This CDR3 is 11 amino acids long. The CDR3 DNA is TGTGCCAGCACCCAGGCCAGTGGCTACACCTTC. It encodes CASTQASGYTF.

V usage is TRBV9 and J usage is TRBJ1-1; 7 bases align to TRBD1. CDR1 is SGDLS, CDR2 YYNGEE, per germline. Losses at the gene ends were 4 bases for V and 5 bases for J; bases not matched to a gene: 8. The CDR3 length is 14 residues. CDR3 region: CASSITGEWTEAFF. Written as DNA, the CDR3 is TGTGCCAGCAGCATCACAGGGGAGTGGACTGAAGCTTTCTTT.

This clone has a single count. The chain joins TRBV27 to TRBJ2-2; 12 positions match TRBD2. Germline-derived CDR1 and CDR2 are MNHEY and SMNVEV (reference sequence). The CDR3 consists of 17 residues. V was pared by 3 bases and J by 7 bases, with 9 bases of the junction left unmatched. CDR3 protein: CASSFFLAGGQGGELFF. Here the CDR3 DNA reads TGTGCCAGCAGTTTTTTTCTAGCGGGAGGGCAAGGCGGGGAGCTGTTTTTT.

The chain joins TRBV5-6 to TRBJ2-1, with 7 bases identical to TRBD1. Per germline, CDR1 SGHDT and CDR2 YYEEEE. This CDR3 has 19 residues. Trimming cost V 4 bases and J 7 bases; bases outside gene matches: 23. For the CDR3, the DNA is TGTGCCAGCAGCCACTCAGGACAGGCCCCTTTATCCCTCTGGAATGAGCAGTTCTTC. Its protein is CASSHSGQAPLSLWNEQFF.

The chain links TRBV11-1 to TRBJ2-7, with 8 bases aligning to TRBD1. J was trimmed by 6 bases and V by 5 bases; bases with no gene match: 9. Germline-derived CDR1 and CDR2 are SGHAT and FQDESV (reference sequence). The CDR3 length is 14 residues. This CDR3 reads CASSPQGDLREQYF. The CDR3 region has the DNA TGTGCCAGCAGCCCACAGGGGGACCTCCGCGAGCAGTACTTC.